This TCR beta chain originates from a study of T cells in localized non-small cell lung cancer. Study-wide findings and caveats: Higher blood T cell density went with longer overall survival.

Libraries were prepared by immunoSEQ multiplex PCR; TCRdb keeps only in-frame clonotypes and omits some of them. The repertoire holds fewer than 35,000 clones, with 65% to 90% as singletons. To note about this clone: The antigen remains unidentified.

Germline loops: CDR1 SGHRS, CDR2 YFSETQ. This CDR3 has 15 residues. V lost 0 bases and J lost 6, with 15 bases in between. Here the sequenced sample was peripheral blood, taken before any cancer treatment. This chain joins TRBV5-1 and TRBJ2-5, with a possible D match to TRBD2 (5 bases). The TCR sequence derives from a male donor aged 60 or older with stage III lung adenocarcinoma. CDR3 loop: CASSLELAPGKTQYF. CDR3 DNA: TGCGCCAGCAGCTTGGAGCTAGCCCCGGGCAAGACCCAGTACTTC.